This entry describes one TCR beta chain. The antigen it binds to is not known. Base qualities are not recorded, but no much larger clone differs from it by a single base. This sample was included in a study of blood T cell repertoires in COVID-19 (dated by TCRdb to about 2020). A note on the overall study: Samples from collaborators originated in the United States, Italy and Spain and spanned both the acute and convalescent phases of COVID-19. The material from the prospective study consisted of cDNA or gDNA derived from T cells, B-cell-depleted T cells, or PBMCs. Deeply sampled blood TCRbeta repertoires from subjects exposed to, actively infected with, or recovered from COVID-19 were included in the dataset. The repertoires were made available in a free public database intended to serve as a resource for research on the immune response to SARS-CoV-2. The samples were drawn from the first 160 participants of the ongoing ImmuneRACE study and from 1,200 or so subjects provided by 6 global collaborators. A de-identified subject ID, COVID-19 status, age in years and sex were almost always included in the sample metadata. Where available, HLA class I and class II types were obtained from metadata supplied by the sample provider rather than from assay-based typing. On the study overall, not on this receptor specifically: Clinical and demographic metadata were provided uncurated, with the amount varying by source and participant.

The immunoSEQ Assay, a bias-controlled multiplex PCR, was used to amplify TCRbeta CDR3 regions from genomic DNA. The authors processed their data as follows. The number of nucleated cells in each sample was estimated from the amplification of reference gene primers within the assay. Sequence reads were collapsed and filtered to measure the absolute abundance of every unique TCRbeta CDR3 rearrangement. For each sample, productive Simpson clonality was calculated as the square root of Simpson's diversity index across productive rearrangements. Entries here come from immuneACCESS through TCRdb and include only in-frame sequences with V and J called. Some clones fail to appear in such tables; in the studies checked, an unresolved V gene covers under half of the shortfall, and the cause of the remainder is unknown. Clonal size and the V and J genes are those of that table, whereas D and trimming came from the DNA. The sample contains around 250,000 clones, roughly 80% of them found a single time. About 5% of the sample goes to the ten largest clones.

A second Seattle source provided samples from volunteer blood donors who had recovered from COVID-19. Collaborating institutions collected whole blood in K2EDTA tubes following their own protocols. For TCRbeta analysis, collaborators shipped samples as frozen whole blood, isolated PBMCs, or DNA extracted from either of those sample types. The material sequenced was peripheral blood. The sequence was collected from a man in his fifties or sixties who had recovered from COVID-19.

In nucleotide form, the sequence is TGTGCCAGCAGCACCGATCCGGGGAAGGATGGCTACACCTTC. It translates to CASSTDPGKDGYTF. This chain is built from TRBV21-1 and TRBJ1-2. TRBV21-1 is deemed a pseudogene. Taken from cysteine to phenylalanine, the CDR3 has 14 residues. The DNA shown is the 42-base CDR3, in frame from base 1.